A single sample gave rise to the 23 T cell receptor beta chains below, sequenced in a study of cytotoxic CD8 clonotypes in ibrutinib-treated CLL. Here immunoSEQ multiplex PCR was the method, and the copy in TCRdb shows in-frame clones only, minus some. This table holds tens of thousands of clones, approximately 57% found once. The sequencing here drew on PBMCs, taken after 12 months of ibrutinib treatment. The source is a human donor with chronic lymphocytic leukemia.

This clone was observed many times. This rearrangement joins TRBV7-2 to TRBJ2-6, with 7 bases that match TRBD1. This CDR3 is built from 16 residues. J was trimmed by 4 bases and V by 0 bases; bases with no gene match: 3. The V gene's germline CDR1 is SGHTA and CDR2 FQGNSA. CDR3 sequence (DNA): TGTGCCAGCAGCTTAGCGACAGGGATCGGGGCCAACGTCCTGACTTTC. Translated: CASSLATGIGANVLTF. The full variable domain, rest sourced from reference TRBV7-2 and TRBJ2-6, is GAGVSQSPSNKVTEKGKDVELRCDPISGHTALYWYRQSLGQGLEFLIYFQGNSAPDKSGLPSDRFSAERTGGSVSTLTIQRTQQEDSAVYLCASSLATGIGANVLTFGAGSRLTVL.

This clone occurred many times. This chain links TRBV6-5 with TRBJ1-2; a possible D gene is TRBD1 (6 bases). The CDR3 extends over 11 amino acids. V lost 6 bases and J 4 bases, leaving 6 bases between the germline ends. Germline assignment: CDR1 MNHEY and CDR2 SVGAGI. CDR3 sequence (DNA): TGTGCCAGCAGGACAGGCTATGGCTACACCTTC. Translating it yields CASRTGYGYTF.

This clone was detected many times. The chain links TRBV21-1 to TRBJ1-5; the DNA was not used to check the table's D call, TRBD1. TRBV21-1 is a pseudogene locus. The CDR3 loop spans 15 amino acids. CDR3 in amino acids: CASSKGCRSNQPQHF. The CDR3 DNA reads TGTGCCAGCAGCAAAGGGTGCAGGAGCAATCAGCCCCAGCATTTT.

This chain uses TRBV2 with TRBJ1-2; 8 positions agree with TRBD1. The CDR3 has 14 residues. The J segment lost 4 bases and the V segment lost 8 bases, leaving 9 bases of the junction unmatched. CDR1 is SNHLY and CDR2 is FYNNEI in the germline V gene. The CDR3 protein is CASLSDRASYGYTF. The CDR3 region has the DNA TGTGCCAGCCTATCGGACAGGGCGTCCTATGGCTACACCTTC.

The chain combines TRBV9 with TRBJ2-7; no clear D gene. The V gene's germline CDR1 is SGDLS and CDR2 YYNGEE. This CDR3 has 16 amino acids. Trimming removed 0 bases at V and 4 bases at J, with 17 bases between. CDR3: CASSVAPGSQQYEQYF. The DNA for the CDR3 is TGTGCCAGCAGCGTAGCGCCCGGAAGCCAGCAGTACGAGCAGTACTTC.

The CDR3 loop is CASRRSWSSYEQYF. Here the CDR3 DNA reads TGTGCCAGCAGGAGGTCCTGGAGCTCCTACGAGCAGTACTTC. The V gene is TRBV7-8, the J gene TRBJ2-7; D gene ambiguous. Germline V lookup: CDR1 SGHVS, CDR2 FQNEAQ. This CDR3 comprises 14 residues. Deletions cut 6 bases from V and 0 bases from J, with 12 bases between. Based on the CDR3 plus reference TRBV7-8 and TRBJ2-7, the full variable domain is GAGVSQSPRYKVAKRGQDVALRCDPISGHVSLFWYQQALGQGPEFLTYFQNEAQLDKSGLPSDRFFAERPEGSVSTLKIQRTQQEDSAVYLCASRRSWSSYEQYFGPGTRLTVT.

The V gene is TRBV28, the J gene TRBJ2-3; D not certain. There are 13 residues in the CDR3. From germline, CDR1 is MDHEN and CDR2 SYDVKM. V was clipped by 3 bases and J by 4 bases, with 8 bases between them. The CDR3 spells CASSFLYADTQYF. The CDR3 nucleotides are TGTGCCAGCAGTTTTTTGTATGCAGATACGCAGTATTTT. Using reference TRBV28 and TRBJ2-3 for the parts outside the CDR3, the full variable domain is DVKVTQSSRYLVKRTGEKVFLECVQDMDHENMFWYRQDPGLGLRLIYFSYDVKMKEKGDIPEGYSVSREKKERFSLILESASTNQTSMYLCASSFLYADTQYFGPGTRLTVL.

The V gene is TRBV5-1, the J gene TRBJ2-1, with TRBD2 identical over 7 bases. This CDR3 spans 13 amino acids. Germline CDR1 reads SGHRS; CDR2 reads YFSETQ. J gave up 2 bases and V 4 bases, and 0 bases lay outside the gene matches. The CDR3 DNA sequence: TGCGCCAGCAGCGGGGGGGCCTACAATGAGCAGTTCTTC. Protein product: CASSGGAYNEQFF.

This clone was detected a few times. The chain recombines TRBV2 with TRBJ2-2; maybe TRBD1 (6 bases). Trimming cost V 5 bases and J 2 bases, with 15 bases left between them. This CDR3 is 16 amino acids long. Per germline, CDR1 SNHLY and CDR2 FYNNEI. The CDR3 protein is CASSLFWGPNTGELFF. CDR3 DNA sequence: TGTGCCAGCAGTCTATTTTGGGGGCCTAACACCGGGGAGCTGTTTTTT. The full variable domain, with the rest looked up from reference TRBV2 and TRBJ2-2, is EPEVTQTPSHQVTQMGQEVILRCVPISNHLYFYWYRQILGQKVEFLVSFYNNEISEKSEIFDDQFSVERPDGSNFTLKIRSTKLEDSAMYFCASSLFWGPNTGELFFGEGSRLTVL.

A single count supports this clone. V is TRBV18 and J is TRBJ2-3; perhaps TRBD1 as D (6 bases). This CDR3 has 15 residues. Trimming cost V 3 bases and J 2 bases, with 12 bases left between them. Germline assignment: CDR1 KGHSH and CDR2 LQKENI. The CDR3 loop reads CASSPRGGYTDTQYF. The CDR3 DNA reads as TGTGCCAGCTCACCCCGAGGGGGATACACAGATACGCAGTATTTT.

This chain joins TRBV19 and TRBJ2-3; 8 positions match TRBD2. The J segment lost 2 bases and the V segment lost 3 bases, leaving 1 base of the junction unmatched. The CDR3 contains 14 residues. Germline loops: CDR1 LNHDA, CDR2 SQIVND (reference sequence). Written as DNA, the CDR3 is TGTGCCAGTAGTATCGGGGGGGCCACAGATACGCAGTATTTT. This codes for CASSIGGATDTQYF.

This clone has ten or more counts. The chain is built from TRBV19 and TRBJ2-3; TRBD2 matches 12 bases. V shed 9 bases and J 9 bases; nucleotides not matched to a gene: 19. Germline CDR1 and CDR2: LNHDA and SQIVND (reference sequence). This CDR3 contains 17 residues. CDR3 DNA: TGTGCCAGCCGGAAGACAGGGACTAGCGGGCGTGCGGCCACGCAGTATTTT. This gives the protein CASRKTGTSGRAATQYF.

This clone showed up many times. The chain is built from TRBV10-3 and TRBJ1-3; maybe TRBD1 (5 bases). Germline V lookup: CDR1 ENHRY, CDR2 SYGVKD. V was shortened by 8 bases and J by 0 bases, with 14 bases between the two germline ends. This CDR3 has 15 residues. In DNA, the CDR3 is TGTGCCATCCATGGGGGACGGCACTCTGGAAACACCATATATTTT. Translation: CAIHGGRHSGNTIYF.

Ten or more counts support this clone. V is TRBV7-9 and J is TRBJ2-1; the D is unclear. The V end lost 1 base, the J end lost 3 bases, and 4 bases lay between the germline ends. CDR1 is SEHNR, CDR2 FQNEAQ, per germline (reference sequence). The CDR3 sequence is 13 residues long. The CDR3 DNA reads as TGTGCCAGCAGCTTAGTCCACTACAATGAGCAGTTCTTC. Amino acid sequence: CASSLVHYNEQFF.

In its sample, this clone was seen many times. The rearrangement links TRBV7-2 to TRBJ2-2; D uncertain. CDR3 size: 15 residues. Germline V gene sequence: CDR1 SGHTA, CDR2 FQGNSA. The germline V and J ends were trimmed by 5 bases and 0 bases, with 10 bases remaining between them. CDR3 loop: CASSLFTANTGELFF. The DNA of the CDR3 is TGTGCCAGCAGCCTATTTACCGCGAACACCGGGGAGCTGTTTTTT.

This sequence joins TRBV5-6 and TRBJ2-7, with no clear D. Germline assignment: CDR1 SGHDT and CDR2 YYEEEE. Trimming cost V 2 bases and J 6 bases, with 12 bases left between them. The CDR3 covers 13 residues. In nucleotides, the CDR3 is TGTGCCAGCAGCTTCAGCCTCCTGGTCGAGCAGTACTTC. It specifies CASSFSLLVEQYF.

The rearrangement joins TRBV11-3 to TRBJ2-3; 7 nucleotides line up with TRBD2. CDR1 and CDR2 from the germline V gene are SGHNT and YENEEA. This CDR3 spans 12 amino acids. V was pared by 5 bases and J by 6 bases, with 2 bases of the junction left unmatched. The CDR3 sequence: CASSRGDDTQYF. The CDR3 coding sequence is TGTGCCAGCAGCCGGGGGGACGATACGCAGTATTTT.

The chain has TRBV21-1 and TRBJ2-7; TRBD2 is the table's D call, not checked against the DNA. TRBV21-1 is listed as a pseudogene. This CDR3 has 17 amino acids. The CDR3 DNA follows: TGTGCCAGCAGCCCAAAGCGGGGCAGGGAAAAGGTCTACGAGCAGTACTTC. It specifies CASSPKRGREKVYEQYF.

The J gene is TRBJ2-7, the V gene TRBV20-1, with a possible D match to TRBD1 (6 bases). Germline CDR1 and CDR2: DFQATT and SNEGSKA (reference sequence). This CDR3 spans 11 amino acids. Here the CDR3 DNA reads TGCAGTGCTAGAGACGCGGACAGACGGATCGTC. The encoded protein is CSARDADRRIV.

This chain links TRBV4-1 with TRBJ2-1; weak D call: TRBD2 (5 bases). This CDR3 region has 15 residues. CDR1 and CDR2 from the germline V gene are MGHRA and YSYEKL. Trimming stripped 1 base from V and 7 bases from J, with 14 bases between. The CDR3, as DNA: TGCGCCAGCAGCCAAGTTCAATCTAGCTGGAATGAGCAGTTCTTC. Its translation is CASSQVQSSWNEQFF.

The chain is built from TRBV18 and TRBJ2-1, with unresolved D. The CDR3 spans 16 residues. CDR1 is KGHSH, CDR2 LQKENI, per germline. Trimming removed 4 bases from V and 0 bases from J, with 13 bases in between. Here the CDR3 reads CASSRKQPSSYNEQFF. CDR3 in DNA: TGTGCCAGCTCACGGAAGCAACCTAGCTCCTACAATGAGCAGTTCTTC.

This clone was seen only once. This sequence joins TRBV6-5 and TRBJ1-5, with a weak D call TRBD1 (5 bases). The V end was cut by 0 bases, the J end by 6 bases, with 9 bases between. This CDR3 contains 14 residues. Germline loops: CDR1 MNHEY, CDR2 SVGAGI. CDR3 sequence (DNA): TGTGCCAGCAGTTACTCCGGGGCGGCTCAGCCCCAGCATTTT. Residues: CASSYSGAAQPQHF.

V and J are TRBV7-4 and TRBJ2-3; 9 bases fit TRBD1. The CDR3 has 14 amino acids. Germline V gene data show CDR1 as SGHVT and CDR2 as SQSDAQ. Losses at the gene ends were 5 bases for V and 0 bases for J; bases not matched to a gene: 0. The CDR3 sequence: CASSGTGSTDTQYF. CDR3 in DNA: TGTGCCAGCAGCGGGACAGGGAGCACAGATACGCAGTATTTT.